These 11 T cell receptor beta chains share one sample of origin, sequenced in a study of shared clonotypes between healthy human individuals. TCRdb's table, derived via immunoSEQ multiplex PCR, lists solely in-frame clones and lacks some. The top ten clones hold more than 10% of a sample with about 460,000 clones, around 77% of them seen once. Sequencing used PBMCs. The receptors originated from a woman aged 40 to 50 in good health. Some clones in this sample may be carry-over from other donors' samples.

This clone was detected only once. The V gene is TRBV29-1, the J gene TRBJ2-5; no firm D call. The DNA end is more similar to TRBJ2-7, so the J call may be wrong. The V gene's germline CDR1 is SQVTM and CDR2 ANQGSEA. The CDR3 is 13 amino acids. CDR3 DNA: TGCAGCGAGACCGGGCCGCCTTCTACCGAGCAGTACTTC. This codes for CSETGPPSTEQYF.

Comment on this clone: A far larger clone is a single base away, which makes a read error likely. Different DNA sequences within this sample yield the same CDR3. The chain is built from TRBV6-1 and TRBJ2-4; 7 nucleotides match TRBD1. The V gene's germline CDR1 is MNHNS and CDR2 SASEGT. The CDR3 extends over 11 amino acids. Here the CDR3 reads CASSEEGGRYF. The CDR3 DNA reads TGCGCCAGCAGTGAAGAAGGGGGCAGGTACTTC.

The chain has TRBV27 and TRBJ1-5; D not resolved. Germline V gives CDR1 MNHEY, CDR2 SMNVEV (reference sequence). The CDR3 has 13 amino acids. Trimming shortened V by 1 base and J by 4 bases, and 5 bases separated the two germline ends. The CDR3 coding sequence is TGTGCCAGCAGTTTATTGAGGAATCAGCCCCAGCATTTT. Its protein product is CASSLLRNQPQHF.

This clone appeared a few times. The rearrangement links TRBV18 to TRBJ2-7; maybe TRBD1 (6 bases). Per germline, CDR1 KGHSH and CDR2 LQKENI. V lost 8 bases to trimming and J lost 0 bases, with 11 bases between them. CDR3 length equals 13 residues. CDR3 in DNA: TGTGCCAGCCAAACAGGGAACTCCTACGAGCAGTACTTC. As protein: CASQTGNSYEQYF. The whole variable domain, filled in from reference TRBV18 and TRBJ2-7, reads NAGVMQNPRHLVRRRGQEARLRCSPMKGHSHVYWYRQLPEEGLKFMVYLQKENIIDESGMPKERFSAEFPKEGPSILRIQQVVRGDSAAYFCASQTGNSYEQYFGPGTRLTVT.

The genes are TRBV29-1 and TRBJ1-4; D call uncertain. The germline CDR1 and CDR2 sequences are SQVTM and ANQGSEA. This CDR3 has 11 residues. The V end lost 4 bases, the J end lost 8 bases, and 8 bases lay between the germline ends. CDR3 protein: CSVGGREKLFF. The DNA of the CDR3 is TGCAGCGTTGGAGGACGGGAAAAACTGTTTTTT. The full variable domain, rest sourced from reference TRBV29-1 and TRBJ1-4, is SAVISQKPSRDICQRGTSLTIQCQVDSQVTMMFWYRQQPGQSLTLIATANQGSEATYESGFVIDKFPISRPNLTFSTLTVSNMSPEDSSIYLCSVGGREKLFFGSGTQLSVL.

This clone has a single count. The genes are TRBV5-6 and TRBJ2-7; D tentatively fits TRBD1 or TRBD2 (5 bases each). Germline V gene data show CDR1 as SGHDT and CDR2 as YYEEEE. CDR3 size: 13 residues. V lost 7 bases and J lost 3, with 14 bases in between. CDR3 nucleotides: TGTGCCAGCGGGGACCTCGAGAACTACGAGCAGTACTTC. It specifies CASGDLENYEQYF.

The chain combines TRBV5-4 with TRBJ2-5; maybe TRBD2 (5 bases). Trimming took 2 bases from V and 6 from J, leaving 11 bases between them. The CDR3 length is 13 residues. CDR1 and CDR2 from the germline V gene are SGHNT and YYREEE (reference sequence). The CDR3 loop reads CASSFGGTQTQYF. DNA for the CDR3: TGTGCCAGCAGCTTTGGAGGAACGCAGACCCAGTACTTC.

The V call is TRBV28, the J call TRBJ1-1; the match to TRBD1 covers 7 bases. Per germline, CDR1 MDHEN and CDR2 SYDVKM. This CDR3 contains 16 residues. Trimming cost V 6 bases and J 1 base; bases outside gene matches: 11. The CDR3 is CASRTEGALKNTEAFF. The CDR3 coding sequence is TGTGCCAGCAGAACCGAGGGGGCCTTGAAGAACACTGAAGCTTTCTTT.

This clone was counted a few times. The V call is TRBV7-2, the J call TRBJ2-7; D uncertain. The germline V gene encodes CDR1 SGHTA and CDR2 FQGNSA. The CDR3 loop spans 11 amino acids. The V and J ends lost 5 bases and 6 bases respectively, with 8 bases between them. The CDR3, as DNA: TGTGCCAGCAGCGAGGCTCTCGAGCAGTACTTC. Amino acid sequence: CASSEALEQYF.

The J gene is TRBJ2-1, the V gene TRBV7-2, with TRBD2 matching over 10 bases. Germline V gene data show CDR1 as SGHTA and CDR2 as FQGNSA. The CDR3 covers 15 residues. The trim removed 2 bases at V and 9 bases at J, leaving 7 bases unmatched. CDR3 sequence (DNA): TGTGCCAGCAGCTTAACCAGCGGGAGGGCCCCTGAGCAGTTCTTC. This codes for CASSLTSGRAPEQFF.

The rearrangement links TRBV2 to TRBJ2-7, with TRBD2 identical over 8 bases. J gave up 0 bases and V 3 bases, and 7 bases lay outside the gene matches. CDR1 and CDR2 from the germline V gene are SNHLY and FYNNEI. The CDR3 length is 16 residues. The CDR3 here is CASSEGSLAASYEQYF. DNA of the CDR3: TGTGCCAGCAGTGAGGGGTCACTAGCGGCCTCCTACGAGCAGTACTTC.